The present T cell receptor (beta chain) was sequenced within a study of blood T cell repertoires in COVID-19. Trimming cost V 0 bases and J 4 bases, with 13 bases left between them. Germline values: CDR1 LGHDT, CDR2 YNNKEL (reference sequence). CDR3 length: 15 residues. Repertoires were generated with immunoSEQ multiplex PCR, while TCRdb's copy carries only in-frame clones and drops some. The data hold 250,000 to 350,000 clones, with over 75% observed a single time. The material sequenced was peripheral blood. The receptor was isolated from a man younger than 35 with active or convalescent COVID-19. The chain links TRBV3-1 (or the pseudogene TRBV3-2) to TRBJ2-7; D is possibly TRBD1 (5 bases). The CDR3: CASSQETDRSYEQYF. The CDR3 bases are TGTGCCAGCAGCCAAGAAACAGACAGATCTTACGAGCAGTACTTC.